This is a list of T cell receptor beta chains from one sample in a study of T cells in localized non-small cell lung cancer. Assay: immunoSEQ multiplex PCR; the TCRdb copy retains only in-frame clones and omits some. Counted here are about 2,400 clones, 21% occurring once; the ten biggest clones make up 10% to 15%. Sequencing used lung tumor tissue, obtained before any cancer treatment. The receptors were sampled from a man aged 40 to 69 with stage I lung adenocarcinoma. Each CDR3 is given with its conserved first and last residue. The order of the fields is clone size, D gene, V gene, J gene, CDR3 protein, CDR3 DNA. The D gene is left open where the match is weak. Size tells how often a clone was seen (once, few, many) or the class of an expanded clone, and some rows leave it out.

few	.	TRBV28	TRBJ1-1	CASRPAGVGTEAFF	TGTGCCAGCAGGCCTGCAGGGGTGGGAACTGAAGCTTTCTTT
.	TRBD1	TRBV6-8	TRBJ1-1	CASSSSGTVNTEAFF	TGTGCCAGCAGTTCCTCCGGGACAGTGAACACTGAAGCTTTCTTT
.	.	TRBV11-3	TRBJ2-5	CASSLDYSQETQYF	TGTGCTAGCAGCTTAGATTACAGCCAAGAGACCCAGTACTTC
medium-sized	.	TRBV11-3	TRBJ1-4	CASSLGSPPGEKLFF	TGTGCCAGCAGCTTAGGCAGCCCCCCCGGTGAAAAACTGTTTTTT
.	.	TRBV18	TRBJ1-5	CASSPGINQPQHF	TGTGCCAGCTCACCCGGGATCAATCAGCCCCAGCATTTT
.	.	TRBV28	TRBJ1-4	CASSTSRVESFEKLFF	TGTGCCAGCAGTACCTCCCGGGTTGAAAGCTTTGAAAAACTGTTTTTT
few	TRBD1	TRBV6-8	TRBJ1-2	CASSYSRRTGGYTF	TGTGCCAGCAGTTACTCCAGGAGGACAGGGGGATACACCTTC
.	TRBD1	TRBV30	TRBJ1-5	CAWSARDRGRPQHF	TGTGCCTGGTCAGCCCGGGACAGGGGACGGCCCCAGCATTTT
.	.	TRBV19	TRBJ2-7	CASSRDWAYSGEQYF	TGTGCCAGTAGTCGGGACTGGGCCTACTCGGGGGAGCAGTACTTC
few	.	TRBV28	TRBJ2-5	CASSLQHQETQYF	TGTGCCAGCTCGTTACAACACCAAGAGACCCAGTACTTC
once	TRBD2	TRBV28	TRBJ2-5	CASSVTSGRETQYF	TGTGCCAGCAGTGTGACTAGCGGGAGAGAGACCCAGTACTTC
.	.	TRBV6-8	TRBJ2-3	CASSYSIRGRTDTQYF	TGTGCCAGCAGTTACTCGATCAGGGGCCGCACAGATACGCAGTATTTT
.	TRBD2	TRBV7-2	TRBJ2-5	CASGAGSGKTQYF	TGTGCCAGTGGAGCGGGGTCCGGGAAGACCCAGTACTTC
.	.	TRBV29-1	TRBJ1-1	CSVSQAGVNTEAFF	TGCAGCGTTTCACAGGCAGGGGTTAACACTGAAGCTTTCTTT
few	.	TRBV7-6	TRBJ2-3	CASSLRAVTDTQYF	TGTGCCAGCAGCTTACGAGCGGTTACAGATACGCAGTATTTT
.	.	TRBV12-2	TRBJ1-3	CASRLARGDRVSEYTIYF	TGTGCAAGTCGCTTAGCGCGTGGGGACAGGGTCAGCGAATACACCATATATTTT
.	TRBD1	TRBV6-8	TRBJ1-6	CASRNGGQGRSPLHF	TGTGCCAGCAGGAATGGGGGACAGGGAAGATCACCCCTCCACTTT
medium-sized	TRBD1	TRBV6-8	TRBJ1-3	CASSYVSGTGGGNTIYF	TGTGCCAGCAGTTACGTCTCCGGGACAGGAGGCGGAAACACCATATATTTT
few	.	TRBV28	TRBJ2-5	CASSLVQGDRSETQYF	TGTGCCAGCAGTTTAGTTCAGGGAGATAGGTCAGAGACCCAGTACTTC
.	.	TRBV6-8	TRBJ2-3	CASSYSEGAGDTQYF	TGTGCCAGCAGTTACTCGGAGGGGGCAGGGGATACGCAGTATTTT
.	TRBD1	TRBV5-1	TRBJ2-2	CASSFSSGRGTGELFF	TGCGCCAGCAGCTTTTCTTCGGGCAGGGGGACCGGGGAGCTGTTTTTT
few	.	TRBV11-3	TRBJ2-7	CASSLGALRDEQYF	TGTGCCAGCAGCTTAGGGGCCCTGAGGGACGAGCAGTACTTC
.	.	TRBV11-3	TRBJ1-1	CASSPTGTHTEAFF	TGTGCCAGCAGCCCCACCGGGACACACACTGAAGCTTTCTTT
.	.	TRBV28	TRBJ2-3	CASSFNGVSTDTQYF	TGTGCCAGCAGTTTTAATGGGGTGAGCACAGATACGCAGTATTTT
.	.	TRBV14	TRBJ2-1	CASSQRGPRAHEQFF	TGTGCCAGCAGCCAACGGGGTCCTAGGGCCCATGAGCAGTTCTTC
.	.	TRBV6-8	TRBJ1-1	CASSSPRTGNTEAFF	TGTGCCAGCAGTTCCCCCCGAACGGGGAACACTGAAGCTTTCTTT
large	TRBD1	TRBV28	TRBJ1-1	CAIYPGQGEEAFF	TGTGCCATCTACCCGGGACAGGGGGAAGAAGCTTTCTTT
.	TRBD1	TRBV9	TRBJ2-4	CAIGQGGAKNIQYF	TGTGCCATCGGACAGGGGGGAGCCAAAAACATTCAGTACTTC
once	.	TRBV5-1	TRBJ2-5	CASSLDGQQQETQYF	TGCGCCAGCAGCTTGGACGGACAACAACAAGAGACCCAGTACTTC
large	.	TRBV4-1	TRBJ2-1	CASSQWGAHNEQFF	TGCGCCAGCAGCCAGTGGGGGGCCCACAATGAGCAGTTCTTC
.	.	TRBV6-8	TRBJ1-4	CASSYGVSVNEKLFF	TGTGCCAGCAGTTACGGGGTCTCAGTTAATGAAAAACTGTTTTTT
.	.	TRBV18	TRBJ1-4	CASSSAIATNEKLFF	TGTGCCAGCTCTTCCGCGATTGCAACTAATGAAAAACTGTTTTTT
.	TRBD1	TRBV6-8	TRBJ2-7	CATGTGLDEQYF	TGTGCCACAGGGACAGGTCTCGACGAGCAGTACTTC
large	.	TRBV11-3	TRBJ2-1	CASSFGGLAYNEQFF	TGTGCCAGCAGCTTCGGGGGACTTGCCTACAATGAGCAGTTCTTC
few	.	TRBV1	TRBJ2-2	CASSLNPGQGTFTGELFF	TGCGCCAGCAGCCTTAACCCGGGACAGGGAACATTTACCGGGGAGCTGTTTTTT
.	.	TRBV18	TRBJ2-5	CASSIIEGETQYF	TGTGCCAGCTCGATCATAGAAGGGGAGACCCAGTACTTC
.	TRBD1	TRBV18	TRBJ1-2	CASSETGGDYGYTF	TGTGCCAGCTCGGAGACAGGGGGCGACTATGGCTACACCTTC
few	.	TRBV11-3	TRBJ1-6	CASSLAGRYNSPLHF	TGTGCCAGCAGCTTGGCAGGACGGTATAATTCACCCCTCCACTTT
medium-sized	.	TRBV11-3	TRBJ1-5	CASRTREQGQPQHF	TGTGCCAGCAGGACAAGAGAGCAGGGTCAGCCCCAGCATTTT
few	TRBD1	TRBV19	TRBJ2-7	CASSLRTGYEQYF	TGTGCCAGTAGTTTGCGGACAGGCTACGAGCAGTACTTC
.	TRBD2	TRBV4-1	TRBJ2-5	CASSQVGNGGETQYF	TGCGCCAGCAGCCAAGTGGGCAACGGGGGGGAGACCCAGTACTTC
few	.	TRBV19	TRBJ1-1	CASSIVSANTEAFF	TGTGCCAGTAGTATTGTATCAGCGAACACTGAAGCTTTCTTT
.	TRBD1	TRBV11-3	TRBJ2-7	CASSPGTGPSYEQYF	TGTGCCAGCAGTCCCGGGACAGGGCCATCCTACGAGCAGTACTTC
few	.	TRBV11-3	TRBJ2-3	CASWDWSSTDTQYF	TGTGCCAGCTGGGACTGGAGTAGCACAGATACGCAGTATTTT
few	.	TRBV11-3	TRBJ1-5	CASRAGRGSMVNQPQHF	TGTGCCAGCAGGGCTGGAAGAGGATCCATGGTCAATCAGCCCCAGCATTTT